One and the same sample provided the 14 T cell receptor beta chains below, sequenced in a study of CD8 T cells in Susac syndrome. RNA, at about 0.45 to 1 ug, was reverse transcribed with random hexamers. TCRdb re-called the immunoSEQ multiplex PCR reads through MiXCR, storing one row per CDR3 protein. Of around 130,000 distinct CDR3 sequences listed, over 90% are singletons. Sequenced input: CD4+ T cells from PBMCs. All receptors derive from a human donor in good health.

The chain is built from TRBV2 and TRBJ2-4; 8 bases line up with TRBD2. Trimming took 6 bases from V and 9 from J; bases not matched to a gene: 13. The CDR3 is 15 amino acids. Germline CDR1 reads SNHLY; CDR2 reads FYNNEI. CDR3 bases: TGTGCCAGCAGCCCCGGGACTAGATCCGGGGGCATTCAGTACTTC. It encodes CASSPGTRSGGIQYF.

The CDR3 bases are TGTGCCAGCAGTGAAAGGTACCGGCAGGGAGGTAACTATGGCTACACCTTC. Translating it yields CASSERYRQGGNYGYTF. This rearrangement joins TRBV6-1 to TRBJ1-2, with D tentatively TRBD1 (5 bases). This CDR3 has 17 residues. Germline CDR1 and CDR2: MNHNS and SASEGT. V lost 2 bases and J lost 1, with 17 bases in between.

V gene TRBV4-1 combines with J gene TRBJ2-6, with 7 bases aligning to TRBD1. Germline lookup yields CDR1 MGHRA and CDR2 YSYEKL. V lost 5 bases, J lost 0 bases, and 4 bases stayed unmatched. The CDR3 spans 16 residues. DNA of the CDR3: TGCGCCAGCAGCAGGGGACAGACCTCTGGGGCCAACGTCCTGACTTTC. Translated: CASSRGQTSGANVLTF.

For the CDR3, the DNA is TGTGCCAGCAGTCTGAGACAGGGGTACGACGAGCAGTACTTC. This codes for CASSLRQGYDEQYF. The chain joins TRBV12-3 or TRBV12-4 to TRBJ2-7; TRBD1 aligns across 8 bases. V shed 5 bases, J shed 5 bases, and the junction held 8 bases outside the gene matches. The CDR3 has 14 amino acids.

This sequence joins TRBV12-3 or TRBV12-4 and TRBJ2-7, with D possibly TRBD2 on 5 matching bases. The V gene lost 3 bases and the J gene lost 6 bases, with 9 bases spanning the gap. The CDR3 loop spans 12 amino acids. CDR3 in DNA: TGTGCCAGCAGTTTCGGGATAGGCGAGCAGTACTTC. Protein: CASSFGIGEQYF.

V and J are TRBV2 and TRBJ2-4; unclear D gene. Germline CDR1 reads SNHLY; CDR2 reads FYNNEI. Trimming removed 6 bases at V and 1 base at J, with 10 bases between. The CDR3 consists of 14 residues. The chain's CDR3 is CASRPLGAKNIQYF. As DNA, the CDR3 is TGTGCCAGCAGACCTCTGGGGGCCAAAAACATTCAGTACTTC.

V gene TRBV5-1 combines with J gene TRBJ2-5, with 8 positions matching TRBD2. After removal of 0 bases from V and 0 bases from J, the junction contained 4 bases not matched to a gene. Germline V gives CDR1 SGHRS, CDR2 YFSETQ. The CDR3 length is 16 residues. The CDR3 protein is CASSLDGRADQETQYF. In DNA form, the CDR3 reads TGCGCCAGCAGCTTGGACGGGAGGGCCGACCAAGAGACCCAGTACTTC.

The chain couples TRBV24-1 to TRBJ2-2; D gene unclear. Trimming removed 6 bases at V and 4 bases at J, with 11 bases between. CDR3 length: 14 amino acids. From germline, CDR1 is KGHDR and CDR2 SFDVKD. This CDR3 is CATSQTDPTGELFF. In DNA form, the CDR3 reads TGTGCCACCAGTCAAACAGACCCCACCGGGGAGCTGTTTTTT.

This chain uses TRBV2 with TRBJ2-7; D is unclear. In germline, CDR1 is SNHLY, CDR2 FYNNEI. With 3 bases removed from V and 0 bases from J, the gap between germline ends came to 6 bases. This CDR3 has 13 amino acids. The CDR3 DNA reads TGTGCCAGCAGTGAGACGTACTCCTACGAGCAGTACTTC. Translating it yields CASSETYSYEQYF. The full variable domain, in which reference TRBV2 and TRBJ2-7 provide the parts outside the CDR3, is EPEVTQTPSHQVTQMGQEVILRCVPISNHLYFYWYRQILGQKVEFLVSFYNNEISEKSEIFDDQFSVERPDGSNFTLKIRSTKLEDSAMYFCASSETYSYEQYFGPGTRLTVT.

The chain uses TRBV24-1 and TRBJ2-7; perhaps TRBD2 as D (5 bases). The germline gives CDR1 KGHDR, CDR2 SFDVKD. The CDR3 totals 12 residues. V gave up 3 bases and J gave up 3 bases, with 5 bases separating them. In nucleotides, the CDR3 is TGTGCCACCAGTGATCGGGGCTACGAGCAGTACTTC. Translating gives CATSDRGYEQYF.

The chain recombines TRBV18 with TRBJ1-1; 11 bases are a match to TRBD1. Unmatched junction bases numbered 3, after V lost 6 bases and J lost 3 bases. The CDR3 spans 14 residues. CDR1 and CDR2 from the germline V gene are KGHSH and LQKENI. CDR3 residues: CASSGQGGDTEAFF. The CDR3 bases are TGTGCCAGCTCGGGACAGGGGGGGGACACTGAAGCTTTCTTT.

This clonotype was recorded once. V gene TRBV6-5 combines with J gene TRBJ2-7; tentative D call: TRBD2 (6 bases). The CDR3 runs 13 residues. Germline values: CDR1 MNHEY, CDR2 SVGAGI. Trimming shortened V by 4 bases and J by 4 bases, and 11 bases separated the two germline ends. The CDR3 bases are TGTGCCAGCAGTTCGGGGGAGCTATACGAGCAGTACTTC. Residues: CASSSGELYEQYF.

The CDR3 spells CASSGDYNEQFF. Here the CDR3 DNA reads TGTGCCAGCTCAGGGGATTACAATGAGCAGTTCTTC. The chain combines TRBV18 with TRBJ2-1, with D hard to call. V lost 5 bases to trimming and J lost 4 bases, with 6 bases between them. This CDR3 has 12 amino acids. The germline V gene has CDR1 KGHSH and CDR2 LQKENI.

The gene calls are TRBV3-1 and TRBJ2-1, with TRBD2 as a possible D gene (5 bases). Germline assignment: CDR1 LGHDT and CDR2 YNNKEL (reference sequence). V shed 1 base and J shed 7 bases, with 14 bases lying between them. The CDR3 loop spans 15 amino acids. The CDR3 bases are TGTGCCAGCAGCCAAGTAACACGGGGTAAGAATGAGCAGTTCTTC. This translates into CASSQVTRGKNEQFF.